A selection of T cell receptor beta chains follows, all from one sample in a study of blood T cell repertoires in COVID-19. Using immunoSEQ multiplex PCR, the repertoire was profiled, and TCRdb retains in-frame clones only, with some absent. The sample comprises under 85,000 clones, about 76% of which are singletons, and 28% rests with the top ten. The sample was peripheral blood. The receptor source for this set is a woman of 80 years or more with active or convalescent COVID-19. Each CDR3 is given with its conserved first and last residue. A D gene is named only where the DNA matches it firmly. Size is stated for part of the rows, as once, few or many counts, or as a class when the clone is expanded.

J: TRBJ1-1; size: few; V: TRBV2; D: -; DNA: TGTGCCAGCAGTGAAGAGAGTGGGAACACTGAAGCTTTCTTT; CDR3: CASSEESGNTEAFF
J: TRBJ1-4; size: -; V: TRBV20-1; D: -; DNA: TGCAGTGCTAGTAACAGCCTTAATGAAAAACTGTTTTTT; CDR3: CSASNSLNEKLFF
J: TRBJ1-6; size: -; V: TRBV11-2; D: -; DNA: TGTGCCAGCAGCTTAGATCCCGGTTCACCCCTCCACTTT; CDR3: CASSLDPGSPLHF
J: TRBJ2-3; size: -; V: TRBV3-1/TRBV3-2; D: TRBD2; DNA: TGTGCCAGCAGTCGAGCGGGGGCTCCCACAGATACGCAGTATTTT; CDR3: CASSRAGAPTDTQYF
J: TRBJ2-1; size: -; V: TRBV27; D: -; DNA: TGTGCCAGCAGTGCCCAGAGGGAGTCCTACAATGAGCAGTTCTTC; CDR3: CASSAQRESYNEQFF
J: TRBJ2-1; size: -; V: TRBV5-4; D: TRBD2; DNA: TGTGCCAGCACCAAGGGTTCTAGCGGGGGGTTGGGAGAGCAGTTCTTC; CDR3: CASTKGSSGGLGEQFF
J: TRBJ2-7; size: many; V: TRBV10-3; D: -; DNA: TGTGCCATCAGTGAGTCGAGACAGCCTTCCGAGCAGTACTTC; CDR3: CAISESRQPSEQYF
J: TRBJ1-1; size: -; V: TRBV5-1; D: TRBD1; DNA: TGCGCCAGCAGCTTAAACAGGGGGCTGGGCACTGAAGCTTTCTTT; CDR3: CASSLNRGLGTEAFF
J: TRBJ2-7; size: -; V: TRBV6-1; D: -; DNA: TGTGCCAGCAGTGAAAGCGGAGACTACGAGCAGTACTTC; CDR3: CASSESGDYEQYF
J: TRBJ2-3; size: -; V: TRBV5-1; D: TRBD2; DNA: TGCGCCAGCAGCTCTGGCCCCCGGGGGGGCACAGATACGCAGTATTTT; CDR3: CASSSGPRGGTDTQYF
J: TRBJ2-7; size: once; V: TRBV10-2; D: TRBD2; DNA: TGCGCCACCTACGGGACTAGCGGGGCCGGCGAGCAGTACTTC; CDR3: CATYGTSGAGEQYF
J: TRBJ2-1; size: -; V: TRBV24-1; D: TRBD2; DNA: TGTGCCACCAGTGATTCCCGGACTAGCGGGTACGGTGAGCAGTTCTTC; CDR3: CATSDSRTSGYGEQFF
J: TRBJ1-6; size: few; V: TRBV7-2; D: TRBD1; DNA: TGTGCCAGCAGCTACCGGGACAGGGCTTCACCCCTCCACTTT; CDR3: CASSYRDRASPLHF
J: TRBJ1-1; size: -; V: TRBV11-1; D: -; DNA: TGTGCCAGCAGCTTAGGAGCGGGCACTGAAGCTTTCTTT; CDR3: CASSLGAGTEAFF
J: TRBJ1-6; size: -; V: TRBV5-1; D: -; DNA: TGCGCCAGCAGGCGGGAGGGGGGAAATTCACCCCTCCACTTT; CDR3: CASRREGGNSPLHF
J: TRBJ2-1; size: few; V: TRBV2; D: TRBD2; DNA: TGTGCCAGCCGTCCGTGGCGGGGGGACAATGAGCAGTTCTTC; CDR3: CASRPWRGDNEQFF